The clone carrying this T cell receptor (beta chain) was observed a handful of times. CDR3 size: 14 residues. V gave up 3 bases and J gave up 7 bases, with 15 bases separating them. Germline V lookup: CDR1 LNHDA, CDR2 SQIVND (reference sequence). This record comes from a study of blood T cell repertoires in COVID-19. About the study: Specimens from acute and convalescent COVID-19 originated in the United States, Italy and Spain.

Under the authors' procedure: Nucleated cell counts were estimated from reference gene primer amplification. Measured with immunoSEQ multiplex PCR; TCRdb has only the in-frame clones, and not every one. The V and J calls and clone size were taken over from that table, and D and trimming were inferred from the DNA. The data hold around 72,000 clones, with roughly 80% observed a single time. The sequence came from a woman in her seventies with acute or convalescent COVID-19. The chain couples TRBV19 to TRBJ2-5; no reliable D call. The sample comprised peripheral blood. The CDR3 nucleotides are TGTGCCAGTAGTATCGGATTCCTCGGAGTGACCCAGTACTTC. It yields the protein CASSIGFLGVTQYF.